One sample yielded the 8 T cell receptor beta chains listed below, sequenced in a study of CD8 T cells in Susac syndrome. The RNA, about 0.45 to 1 ug, was put through reverse transcription using random hexamers. TCRdb reanalysed the immunoSEQ multiplex PCR reads using MiXCR and keeps one entry per CDR3 protein. The table has around 200,000 distinct CDR3 sequences, almost 96% seen once. The sequenced sample consisted of CD4+ T cells from PBMCs. Receptors originate from a human donor with multiple sclerosis.

The CDR3 sequence: CAWSVLQYEKLFF. In nucleotides, the CDR3 is TGTGCCTGGAGTGTACTTCAGTATGAAAAACTGTTTTTT. The chain joins TRBV30 to TRBJ1-4, with no clear D. CDR3 length: 13 amino acids. Trimming pared 0 bases from V and 6 bases from J, leaving 8 bases between. CDR1 is GTSNPN, CDR2 SVGIG, per germline (reference sequence).

V is TRBV5-1 and J is TRBJ2-3; 13 nucleotides match TRBD2. With V trimmed by 4 bases and J by 8 bases, 10 bases remained unmatched. From germline, CDR1 is SGHRS and CDR2 YFSETQ. CDR3 size: 16 residues. CDR3 nucleotide sequence: TGCGCCAGCAGCCCGCCCGGGACTAGCGGGGCGGGTACGCAGTATTTT. It codes for CASSPPGTSGAGTQYF.

The chain combines TRBV4-2 with TRBJ1-5; D unclear. Per the germline V gene, CDR1 is LGHNA and CDR2 is YNFKEQ. V lost 0 bases and J 6 bases, leaving 12 bases between the germline ends. The CDR3 consists of 15 residues. The CDR3 sequence is CASSQDLKGIQPQHF. In DNA form, the CDR3 reads TGTGCCAGCAGCCAAGATCTAAAGGGAATTCAGCCCCAGCATTTT.

J is TRBJ1-1 and V is TRBV29-1, with D uncertain. The CDR3 length is 14 residues. Trimming shortened V by 5 bases and J by 1 base, and 14 bases separated the two germline ends. Germline lookup yields CDR1 SQVTM and CDR2 ANQGSEA. CDR3 loop: CSVLQIYRNTEAFF. In DNA form, the CDR3 reads TGCAGCGTTCTACAAATATATCGGAACACTGAAGCTTTCTTT.

The chain carries TRBV4-3 and TRBJ2-5; D is possibly TRBD1 or TRBD2 (5 bases each). Trimming pared 7 bases from V and 5 bases from J, leaving 14 bases between. CDR1 and CDR2 from the germline V gene are LGHNA and YSLEER. CDR3 length equals 13 residues. The chain's CDR3 is CASNGAMAETQYF. The CDR3 DNA reads TGCGCCAGCAACGGGGCTATGGCTGAGACCCAGTACTTC.

The CDR3 DNA reads as TGTGCCTGGAGTATACTGGATACGCAGTATTTT. As protein: CAWSILDTQYF. The V gene is TRBV30, the J gene TRBJ2-3; D is unresolved. V dropped 2 bases and J dropped 6 bases, with 6 bases sitting between them. Germline V gene lookup returns CDR1 GTSNPN and CDR2 SVGIG (reference sequence). This CDR3 is built from 11 residues.

V usage is TRBV7-8 and J usage is TRBJ2-5, with TRBD2 matching 12 bases. Unmatched junction bases numbered 4, after V lost 3 bases and J lost 5 bases. The length of the CDR3 is 15 residues. The V gene's germline CDR1 is SGHVS and CDR2 FQNEAQ. CDR3 sequence reads: CASSFSSGGAETQYF. The CDR3 DNA reads TGTGCCAGCAGCTTCTCTAGCGGGGGGGCTGAGACCCAGTACTTC.

The chain carries TRBV12-3 or TRBV12-4 and TRBJ2-7; 12 nucleotides align to TRBD2. The V segment lost 5 bases and the J segment 6 bases; nucleotides outside the gene matches: 11. CDR3 length equals 16 residues. The CDR3 loop reads CASSALLAGGFGEQYF. DNA for the CDR3: TGTGCCAGCAGTGCCCTACTAGCGGGGGGCTTCGGCGAGCAGTACTTC.